The 23 T cell receptor beta chains below come from one sample, sequenced in a study of blood T cell repertoires in COVID-19 (dated by TCRdb to between 2020 and 2021). The library was obtained by the immunoSEQ multiplex PCR assay. This immuneACCESS table, as held by TCRdb, lists in-frame sequences with V and J called but not all clones. Of the missing ones, under half trace to an unresolved V gene in checked studies; the others have no known cause. Across this sample there are about 98,000 clones, with 70% to 90% seen only once. The ten largest make up 2% of the sample. The sample comprised peripheral blood. Receptor source: a man aged 50-59 years with active COVID-19.

CDR3 sequence reads: CASSLARNTEAFF. CDR3 DNA sequence: TGTGCCAGCAGCTTGGCCAGGAACACTGAAGCTTTCTTT. V gene TRBV5-5 combines with J gene TRBJ1-1; D unresolved. Germline V gives CDR1 SGHKS, CDR2 YYEKEE (reference sequence). CDR3 length equals 13 residues. The V gene lost 0 bases and the J gene lost 1 base, with 4 bases spanning the gap.

The V gene is TRBV5-5, the J gene TRBJ1-2; 7 bases align to TRBD1. V lost 5 bases, J lost 2 bases, and 9 bases stayed unmatched. CDR3 length: 15 amino acids. CDR1 is SGHKS and CDR2 is YYEKEE in the germline V gene (reference sequence). Written as DNA, the CDR3 is TGTGCCAGCAGACAGAGGGACAGTTCAAACTATGGCTACACCTTC. Its protein is CASRQRDSSNYGYTF.

V gene TRBV5-4 combines with J gene TRBJ1-4, with D maybe TRBD1 (6 bases). CDR3 length: 16 amino acids. From germline, CDR1 is SGHNT and CDR2 YYREEE (reference sequence). V lost 4 bases, J lost 4 bases, and 17 bases lay in between. The CDR3 loop is CASSPTGGPDNEKLFF. Written as DNA, the CDR3 is TGTGCCAGCAGCCCCACCGGGGGGCCAGATAATGAAAAACTGTTTTTT.

The V call is TRBV7-2, the J call TRBJ1-3, with 9 bases aligning to TRBD1. CDR3 length: 18 amino acids. Germline V gives CDR1 SGHTA, CDR2 FQGNSA. V lost 2 bases, J lost 0 bases, and 8 bases stayed unmatched. As DNA, the CDR3 is TGTGCCAGCAGCTTAATTCGGAGGACAGGGGACTCTGGAAACACCATATATTTT. Translated, it gives CASSLIRRTGDSGNTIYF.

V usage is TRBV3-1 (or the pseudogene TRBV3-2) and J usage is TRBJ1-4; 8 positions agree with TRBD1. The CDR3 sequence is 15 residues long. The germline V gene encodes CDR1 LGHDT and CDR2 YNNKEL (reference sequence). With 3 bases clipped from V and 7 bases from J, the junction kept 7 bases outside the gene matches. The CDR3 DNA reads as TGTGCCAGCAGCCAGAGTCAGGGGGCGGCTGAAAAACTGTTTTTT. Translated, it gives CASSQSQGAAEKLFF.

The chain is built from TRBV19 and TRBJ1-5; 9 bases map to TRBD1. This CDR3 spans 13 amino acids. J gave up 12 bases and V 6 bases, and 9 bases lay outside the gene matches. From germline, CDR1 is LNHDA and CDR2 SQIVND (reference sequence). The CDR3 bases are TGTGCCAGTAGGCCAGGGGGACAGGGTTACCAGCATTTT. It codes for CASRPGGQGYQHF.

The genes are TRBV2 and TRBJ1-6, with a weak D call TRBD1 (5 bases). CDR1 and CDR2 (germline): SNHLY, FYNNEI. The CDR3 totals 12 residues. Between the trimmed V and J ends, which lost 8 bases and 7 bases, there was a span of 9 bases. The CDR3 reads CASGHPNSPLHF. For the CDR3, the DNA is TGTGCCAGCGGACACCCAAATTCACCCCTCCACTTT.

The chain couples TRBV4-1 to TRBJ2-7; D might be TRBD2 (7 bases). CDR1 is MGHRA and CDR2 is YSYEKL in the germline V gene. The CDR3 loop spans 13 amino acids. V gave up 6 bases and J gave up 4 bases, with 13 bases separating them. The CDR3 sequence: CASSKQGGYEQYF. CDR3 DNA: TGCGCCAGCAGTAAACAGGGAGGGTACGAGCAGTACTTC.

For this clone: One end of the junction is discordant with germline, which a read error may explain. The chain recombines TRBV2 with TRBJ2-7, with D possibly being TRBD1 (8 bases). There are 14 residues in the CDR3. The germline CDR1 and CDR2 sequences are SNHLY and FYNNEI. CDR3 sequence reads: CASSLQGGVYGQYF. CDR3 DNA: TGTGCCAGCAGTTTACAGGGGGGGGTGTACGGGCAGTACTTC.

The rearrangement uses TRBV7-2 and TRBJ2-2; TRBD2 matches 7 bases. This CDR3 is 14 amino acids long. Trimming cost V 8 bases and J 5 bases; bases outside gene matches: 8. Per germline, CDR1 SGHTA and CDR2 FQGNSA. CDR3 nucleotides: TGTGCCAGCTGGGGAGGGTCAGGAACCGGGGAGCTGTTTTTT. It translates to CASWGGSGTGELFF. Supplemented by reference TRBV7-2 and TRBJ2-2, the full variable domain reads GAGVSQSPSNKVTEKGKDVELRCDPISGHTALYWYRQSLGQGLEFLIYFQGNSAPDKSGLPSDRFSAERTGGSVSTLTIQRTQQEDSAVYLCASWGGSGTGELFFGEGSRLTVL.

This rearrangement joins TRBV30 to TRBJ2-7, with TRBD1 identical over 7 bases. The CDR3 length is 14 residues. V dropped 2 bases and J dropped 3; count of bases not matched to a gene: 7. CDR1 GTSNPN and CDR2 SVGIG come from the germline V gene (reference sequence). The CDR3 DNA reads TGTGCCTGGAGTTCCCGGAACAGGGGCTACGAGCAGTACTTC. This sequence encodes CAWSSRNRGYEQYF.

This chain connects TRBV7-2 to TRBJ1-4; D gene ambiguous. In germline, CDR1 is SGHTA, CDR2 FQGNSA. The ends were cut back, 0 bases at V and 5 bases at J, with 10 bases in the middle. This CDR3 region has 15 residues. CDR3 nucleotide sequence: TGTGCCAGCAGCTTAGCGCACCAGGCCAATGAAAAACTGTTTTTT. This translates into CASSLAHQANEKLFF.

The V call is TRBV9, the J call TRBJ2-7; D is unclear. The CDR3 has 16 amino acids. Germline V gene sequence: CDR1 SGDLS, CDR2 YYNGEE. Trimming removed 0 bases at V and 7 bases at J, with 20 bases between. The CDR3 loop is CASSVASRARPWEQYF. In nucleotides, the CDR3 is TGTGCCAGCAGCGTAGCTTCGCGTGCCCGTCCGTGGGAGCAGTACTTC.

This rearrangement joins TRBV30 to TRBJ2-7, with 7 nucleotides matching TRBD1. Trimming cost V 3 bases and J 2 bases; bases outside gene matches: 4. The CDR3 runs to 13 residues. CDR1 is GTSNPN, CDR2 SVGIG, per germline (reference sequence). CDR3 sequence: CAWSGDSTYEQYF. In DNA, the CDR3 is TGTGCCTGGAGCGGGGACAGCACCTACGAGCAGTACTTC.

The V gene is TRBV10-3, the J gene TRBJ2-2; TRBD1 matches at 9 bases. The CDR3 covers 15 residues. J lost 7 bases, V lost 0 bases, and 3 bases had no gene match. Germline values: CDR1 ENHRY, CDR2 SYGVKD. CDR3 region: CAISESQGANGELFF. DNA for the CDR3: TGTGCCATCAGTGAGTCACAGGGGGCTAACGGGGAGCTGTTTTTT.

V gene TRBV15 combines with J gene TRBJ2-1, with 9 positions matching TRBD1. The CDR3 runs to 12 residues. V was clipped by 8 bases and J by 7 bases; unmatched bases: 3. From germline, CDR1 is LNHNV and CDR2 YYDKDF (reference sequence). The CDR3 reads CATGQGWNEQFF. As DNA, the CDR3 is TGTGCCACCGGACAGGGGTGGAATGAGCAGTTCTTC. The full variable domain, rest sourced from reference TRBV15 and TRBJ2-1, is DAMVIQNPRYQVTQFGKPVTLSCSQTLNHNVMYWYQQKSSQAPKLLFHYYDKDFNNEADTPDNFQSRRPNTSFCFLDIRSPGLGDTAMYLCATGQGWNEQFFGPGTRLTVL.

CDR3 nucleotide sequence: TGTGCCAGCAGCCAAGATCAGGGGCGAGGACATGAAAAACTGTTTTTT. It encodes CASSQDQGRGHEKLFF. V usage is TRBV3-1 (or the pseudogene TRBV3-2) and J usage is TRBJ1-4; D is perhaps TRBD1 (6 bases). The CDR3 has 16 amino acids. V was shortened by 0 bases and J by 6 bases, with 14 bases between the two germline ends. From germline, CDR1 is LGHDT and CDR2 YNNKEL (reference sequence).

J is TRBJ1-2 and V is TRBV5-6; D call uncertain. Deletions cut 0 bases from V and 3 bases from J, with 9 bases between. The CDR3 is 14 residues long. Germline V CDR1 and CDR2: SGHDT, YYEEEE. The CDR3 is CASSLGARDYGYTF. The CDR3 bases are TGTGCCAGCAGCTTGGGGGCTCGAGACTATGGCTACACCTTC.

In nucleotides, the CDR3 is TGTGCCAGTAGTATTGCAGGGGAGGGGACTGAAGCTTTCTTT. Protein sequence: CASSIAGEGTEAFF. V is TRBV19 and J is TRBJ1-1; weak D call: TRBD1 (6 bases). Trimming removed 3 bases at V and 5 bases at J, with 13 bases between. CDR3 length: 14 residues. The germline gives CDR1 LNHDA, CDR2 SQIVND (reference sequence).

This chain links TRBV7-2 with TRBJ1-5; maybe TRBD1 (5 bases). The length of the CDR3 is 15 residues. CDR1 is SGHTA and CDR2 is FQGNSA in the germline V gene. Trimming stripped 4 bases from V and 2 bases from J, with 12 bases between. CDR3 in DNA: TGTGCCAGCAGCTCCTTGACAGAGGGCAATCAGCCCCAGCATTTT. It is translated as CASSSLTEGNQPQHF.

A few counts support this clone. The V gene is TRBV5-1, the J gene TRBJ1-3; D gene ambiguous. Per the germline V gene, CDR1 is SGHRS and CDR2 is YFSETQ. The CDR3 consists of 13 residues. V lost 0 bases and J 4 bases, leaving 5 bases between the germline ends. The CDR3: CASSLGPGNTIYF. CDR3 bases: TGCGCCAGCAGCTTGGGGCCGGGAAACACCATATATTTT.

V usage is TRBV19 and J usage is TRBJ1-5, with D possibly TRBD1 on 5 matching bases. The V gene lost 7 bases and the J gene lost 4 bases, with 14 bases spanning the gap. Germline CDR1 is LNHDA and CDR2 is SQIVND (reference sequence). This CDR3 has 14 residues. CDR3 bases: TGTGCCAGTAAATACCTTACAGGTAATCAGCCCCAGCATTTT. Residues: CASKYLTGNQPQHF. The full variable domain, in which reference TRBV19 and TRBJ1-5 provide the parts outside the CDR3, is DGGITQSPKYLFRKEGQNVTLSCEQNLNHDAMYWYRQDPGQGLRLIYYSQIVNDFQKGDIAEGYSVSREKKESFPLTVTSAQKNPTAFYLCASKYLTGNQPQHFGDGTRLSIL.

The CDR3 DNA sequence: TGCGCCAGCAGCGATACAGGCGCCACTAACTATGGCTACACCTTC. Its translation is CASSDTGATNYGYTF. The chain employs TRBV5-1 and TRBJ1-2, with D maybe TRBD1 (5 bases). Germline CDR1 SGHRS, CDR2 YFSETQ. The CDR3 loop spans 15 amino acids. V shed 4 bases and J shed 0 bases, with 13 bases lying between them.